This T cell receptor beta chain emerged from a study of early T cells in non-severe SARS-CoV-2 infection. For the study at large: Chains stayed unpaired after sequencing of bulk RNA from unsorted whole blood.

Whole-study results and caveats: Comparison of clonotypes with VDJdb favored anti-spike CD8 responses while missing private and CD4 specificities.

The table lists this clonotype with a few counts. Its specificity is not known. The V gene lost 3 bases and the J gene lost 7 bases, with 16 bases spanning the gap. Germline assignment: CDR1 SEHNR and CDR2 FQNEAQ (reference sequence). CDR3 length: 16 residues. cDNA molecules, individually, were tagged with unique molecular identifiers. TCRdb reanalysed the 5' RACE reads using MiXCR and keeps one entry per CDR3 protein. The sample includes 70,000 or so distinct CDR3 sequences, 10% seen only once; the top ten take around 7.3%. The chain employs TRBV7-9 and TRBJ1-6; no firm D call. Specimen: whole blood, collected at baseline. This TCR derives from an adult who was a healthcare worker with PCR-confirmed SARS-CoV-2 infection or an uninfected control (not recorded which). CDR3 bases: TGTGCCAGCAGCTTGGGCTCAAGTAGTAGGAATTCACCCCTCCACTTT. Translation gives CASSLGSSSRNSPLHF. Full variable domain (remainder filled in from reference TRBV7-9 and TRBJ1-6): DTGVSQNPRHKITKRGQNVTFRCDPISEHNRLYWYRQTLGQGPEFLTYFQNEAQLEKSRLLSDRFSAERPKGSFSTLEIQRTEQGDSAMYLCASSLGSSSRNSPLHFGNGTRLTVT.